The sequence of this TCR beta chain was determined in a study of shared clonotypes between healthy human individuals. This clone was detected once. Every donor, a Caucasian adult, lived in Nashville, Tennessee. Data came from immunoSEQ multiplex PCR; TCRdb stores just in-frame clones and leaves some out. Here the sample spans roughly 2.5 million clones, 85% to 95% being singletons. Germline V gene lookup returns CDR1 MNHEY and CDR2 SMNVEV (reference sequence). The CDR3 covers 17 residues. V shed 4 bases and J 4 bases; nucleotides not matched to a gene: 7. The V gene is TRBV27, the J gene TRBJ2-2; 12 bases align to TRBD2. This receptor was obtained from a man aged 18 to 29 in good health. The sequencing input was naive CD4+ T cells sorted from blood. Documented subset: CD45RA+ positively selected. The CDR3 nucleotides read TGTGCCAGCAGTTCACGACTAGCGGGAGCGCGCACCGGGGAGCTGTTTTTT. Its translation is CASSSRLAGARTGELFF.